This T cell receptor beta chain was sequenced for a study of early T cells in non-severe SARS-CoV-2 infection (dated by TCRdb to 2020 to 2022). Regarding the research as a whole: Because TCR sequencing relied on bulk RNA taken from unsorted whole blood, pairing of alpha and beta chains was not possible. The full study reports these points: VDJdb matching was skewed toward anti-spike CD8 responses and likely underestimated virus-specific expansions, missing private and CD4 specificities.

The study was a case-control design nested within a healthcare worker cohort in London, UK, with weekly nasopharyngeal swab PCR tests and blood sampling. Healthcare workers were recruited between 23 and 31 March 2020, during the week of the UK lockdown, and were followed weekly for up to 16 weeks. The receptor library was made with 5' RACE. The sequencing machine was a NextSeq 500. To correct for sequencing error and PCR bias, the TCR library protocol tagged individual cDNA molecules with unique molecular identifiers. Sequencing covered both TCR alpha and beta chains, and within each sample the abundances of alpha and beta sequences were tightly co-correlated. The study's own analysis went as follows. Decombinator V4 was used to perform V gene, J gene and CDR3 annotation of TCR sequences. Expanded TCRs were defined as changing significantly between any two time points under a Poisson model with p below 0.0001. TCR abundances were normalised to the total number of TCRs sequenced in each sample and reported as counts per million. TRAV1-2 paired with TRAJ12, TRAJ20 or TRAJ33 defined MAIT TCRs, while TRAV10 paired with TRAJ18 defined iNKT TCRs. VDJdb, accessed 1 November 2021, was searched for CMV, EBV and SARS-CoV-2 annotated TCRs, excluding TCRs annotated for multiple antigens. The public reads were reanalyzed by TCRdb: fastp trimming at Q25, MiXCR alignment, in-frame beta chains only. When rows share a CDR3 protein, they turn into one entry using the most common DNA and genes. In this record, the V and J calls reflect TCRdb's handling and not the investigators' own analysis. The sample includes about 80,000 distinct CDR3 sequences, with around 12% observed a single time. Jointly, the top ten make up about a sixth of the sample.

From the cysteine up to the phenylalanine, the CDR3 has a length of 14 residues. Here the CDR3 DNA is all that survives: 42 bases in frame from base 1. V is shortened by 2 bases, J by 1 base, and the region joining them spans 5 bases. CDR1 and CDR2 were assigned from the germline V gene as SGHTA and FQGTGA. On this clonotype: Its cognate antigen has yet to be identified. Per-nucleotide qualities are absent, and no much larger clonotype sits a single base away.

The chain joins TRBV7-3 to TRBJ2-2; the D gene remains uncertain. The source material was whole blood, sampled at baseline. This sequence was found in an adult who was a healthcare worker with PCR-confirmed SARS-CoV-2 infection or an uninfected control (not recorded which). The donor label of this sample is uncertain. The base sequence is TGTGCCAGCAGCTTACTAGGGAACACCGGGGAGCTGTTTTTT. This sequence encodes CASSLLGNTGELFF.